Presented here are 19 T cell receptor beta chains from one specimen sequenced in a study of CD8 T cells in ankylosing spondylitis. Overall study findings and caveats: A motif of 7 to 9 highly homologous TCR beta variants was seen as apparently characteristic of ankylosing spondylitis blood.

TCRdb processed the 5' RACE reads anew with MiXCR; each CDR3 protein has one entry. Of about 390,000 distinct CDR3 sequences listed, 20% to 25% are singletons. These receptors have no identified antigens. Input material: blood, either unsorted or a sorted T cell fraction (not recorded which). All receptors derive from a male donor with ankylosing spondylitis.

The chain is built from TRBV4-1 and TRBJ1-2; no reliable D call. Germline V gene lookup returns CDR1 MGHRA and CDR2 YSYEKL. CDR3 length: 14 amino acids. Trimming removed 2 bases from V and 8 bases from J, with 15 bases in between. The CDR3 DNA sequence: TGCGCCAGCAGCCAATCTGAAGTAGTTCGGGGCTACACCTTC. As protein: CASSQSEVVRGYTF.

This chain uses TRBV10-3 with TRBJ1-1; no firm D call. CDR3 size: 13 residues. Trimming took 3 bases from V and 0 from J, leaving 5 bases between them. Per germline, CDR1 ENHRY and CDR2 SYGVKD. In DNA, the CDR3 is TGTGCCATCAGTGACCTCGTGAACACTGAAGCTTTCTTT. Amino acid sequence: CAISDLVNTEAFF.

This clonotype turned up a few times. This rearrangement joins TRBV27 to TRBJ2-2; D gene ambiguous. The CDR3 runs to 14 residues. V was trimmed by 6 bases and J by 4 bases, leaving 12 bases between them. Per germline, CDR1 MNHEY and CDR2 SMNVEV (reference sequence). CDR3 sequence: CASRIQSITGELFF. CDR3 coding DNA: TGTGCCAGCAGAATTCAGTCTATCACCGGGGAGCTGTTTTTT.

This clonotype was seen a handful of times. V is TRBV4-1 and J is TRBJ1-1; a possible D gene is TRBD1 (5 bases). Trimming pared 0 bases from V and 1 base from J, leaving 21 bases between. The CDR3 has 19 residues. Germline V CDR1 and CDR2: MGHRA, YSYEKL. DNA for the CDR3: TGCGCCAGCAGCCAAGAAAGGGAACAGGTCCGGGCCTGGAACACTGAAGCTTTCTTT. This encodes CASSQEREQVRAWNTEAFF.

This clonotype showed up many times. V is TRBV29-1 and J is TRBJ1-2, with D hard to call. The CDR3 runs 14 residues. Trimming took off 0 bases at V and 5 bases at J, with 13 bases between the two ends. CDR1 SQVTM and CDR2 ANQGSEA come from the germline V gene. Here the CDR3 DNA reads TGCAGCGTTGAAGATCTCGCGACGGAGTATGGCTACACCTTC. Translated, it gives CSVEDLATEYGYTF.

The chain recombines TRBV30 with TRBJ2-7, with 10 bases identical to TRBD2. The V gene end was trimmed by 1 base and the J gene end by 5 bases; junction bases not matched to a gene: 5. The CDR3 is 14 residues long. In germline, CDR1 is GTSNPN, CDR2 SVGIG (reference sequence). The CDR3 sequence is CAWSGGAGGDEQYF. The CDR3 DNA reads as TGTGCCTGGAGTGGGGGAGCGGGAGGGGACGAGCAGTACTTC.

This clonotype was detected many times. The rearrangement links TRBV5-1 to TRBJ2-1; D is possibly TRBD1 or TRBD2 (5 bases each). The germline V and J ends were trimmed by 4 bases and 6 bases, with 14 bases remaining between them. Germline V CDR1 and CDR2: SGHRS, YFSETQ. CDR3 length equals 14 residues. The CDR3 nucleotides are TGCGCCAGCAGCCCAATTAGAGGGGTCAATGAGCAGTTCTTC. This sequence encodes CASSPIRGVNEQFF.

The V call is TRBV4-2, the J call TRBJ2-3, with 7 nucleotides matching TRBD2. Germline-derived CDR1 and CDR2 are LGHNA and YNFKEQ. The CDR3 runs to 16 residues. With V trimmed by 1 base and J by 3 bases, 7 bases remained unmatched. The CDR3 DNA sequence: TGTGCCAGCAGCCAAGGGGGACTACCGGGTACAGATACGCAGTATTTT. Translation: CASSQGGLPGTDTQYF.

This chain links TRBV24-1 with TRBJ1-5; D not certain. The CDR3 is 15 residues long. CDR1 and CDR2 from the germline V gene are KGHDR and SFDVKD. Trimming cost V 0 bases and J 2 bases, with 7 bases left between them. CDR3 sequence reads: CATSDLRRCNQPQHF. As DNA, the CDR3 is TGTGCCACCAGTGATTTGCGCAGATGCAATCAGCCCCAGCATTTT.

This clonotype was picked up a small number of times. The chain links TRBV12-3 or TRBV12-4 to TRBJ2-7, with D tentatively TRBD2 (6 bases). Between the trimmed V and J ends, which lost 7 bases and 4 bases, there was a span of 23 bases. This CDR3 has 16 amino acids. CDR3 sequence: CASTPGGGLGDYEQYF. CDR3 DNA sequence: TGTGCCAGCACGCCCGGGGGAGGTCTGGGAGATTACGAGCAGTACTTC.

The chain links TRBV20-1 to TRBJ2-5; a weak D match, TRBD2 (6 bases). The CDR3 is 13 amino acids. The germline CDR1 and CDR2 sequences are DFQATT and SNEGSKA (reference sequence). Written as DNA, the CDR3 is TGCAGCCTCGGGCGGGGATCACAAGAGACCCAGTACTTC. Its translation is CSLGRGSQETQYF.

The chain links TRBV6-6 to TRBJ1-4; D remains ambiguous. CDR3 length equals 13 residues. Germline V lookup: CDR1 MNHNY, CDR2 SVGAGI (reference sequence). V gave up 0 bases and J gave up 8 bases, with 7 bases separating them. CDR3 in DNA: TGTGCCAGCAGTTACTCGATACTGGAAAAACTGTTTTTT. Translated: CASSYSILEKLFF.

This clonotype was found a few times. The CDR3 here is CASSLGLPNEQFF. The CDR3, as DNA: TGTGCCAGCAGCTTGGGACTGCCCAATGAGCAGTTCTTC. V gene TRBV5-8 combines with J gene TRBJ2-1; D not certain. The CDR3 runs 13 residues. Germline V gene data show CDR1 as SGHTS and CDR2 as YDEGEE. With 0 bases removed from V and 6 bases from J, the gap between germline ends came to 7 bases.

This clonotype was seen only a few times. The V call is TRBV20-1, the J call TRBJ2-2; 8 bases align to TRBD2. The ends lost 2 bases at V and 4 bases at J; junction bases unmatched: 9. Germline V CDR1 and CDR2: DFQATT, SNEGSKA (reference sequence). The CDR3 spans 16 residues. CDR3 amino acids: CSARWAAGEITGELFF. The CDR3 DNA follows: TGCAGTGCTAGATGGGCAGCGGGAGAGATCACCGGGGAGCTGTTTTTT.

This clonotype was counted between two and nine times. This chain connects TRBV24-1 to TRBJ2-1; tentatively, D is TRBD2 (5 bases). Germline loops: CDR1 KGHDR, CDR2 SFDVKD. The germline V and J ends were trimmed by 1 base and 6 bases, with 6 bases remaining between them. CDR3 size: 13 residues. CDR3 sequence reads: CATSDFSGNEQFF. DNA of the CDR3: TGTGCCACCAGTGATTTCAGCGGCAATGAGCAGTTCTTC.

This clonotype was found many times. The junction shows a germline mismatch at one end, possibly a read error. V is TRBV29-1 and J is TRBJ2-2; D perhaps matches TRBD1 (6 bases). The CDR3 contains 14 residues. Germline loops: CDR1 SQVTM, CDR2 ANQGSEA. CDR3 region: CSAAQGLNIGELFF. Here the CDR3 DNA reads TGCAGCGCCGCGCAGGGGTTAAACATCGGGGAGCTGTTTTTT.

J is TRBJ2-7 and V is TRBV7-6, with D possibly being TRBD1 (5 bases). In germline, CDR1 is SGHVS, CDR2 FNYEAQ. Trimming took off 1 base at V and 3 bases at J, with 13 bases between the two ends. The CDR3 has 15 amino acids. CDR3 in DNA: TGTGCCAGCAGCTTAGGTGTCAGGGTGGACTACGAGCAGTACTTC. As protein: CASSLGVRVDYEQYF.

This clonotype was counted only a few times. J is TRBJ1-2 and V is TRBV7-9, with a tentative D call TRBD1 (6 bases). V lost 4 bases and J 4 bases, leaving 19 bases between the germline ends. There are 16 residues in the CDR3. Germline CDR1 reads SEHNR; CDR2 reads FQNEAQ (reference sequence). CDR3 coding DNA: TGTGCCAGCAGCTCCCCCTGGGTCAGGGGTAGCTATGGCTACACCTTC. Amino acids: CASSSPWVRGSYGYTF.

V gene TRBV27 combines with J gene TRBJ2-3, with D hard to call. The germline CDR1 and CDR2 sequences are MNHEY and SMNVEV (reference sequence). V shed 4 bases and J shed 6 bases, with 20 bases lying between them. The CDR3 consists of 16 residues. This CDR3 is CASSSSVEHRGDTQYF. As DNA, the CDR3 is TGTGCCAGCAGTTCCTCGGTCGAGCACCGTGGGGATACGCAGTATTTT.